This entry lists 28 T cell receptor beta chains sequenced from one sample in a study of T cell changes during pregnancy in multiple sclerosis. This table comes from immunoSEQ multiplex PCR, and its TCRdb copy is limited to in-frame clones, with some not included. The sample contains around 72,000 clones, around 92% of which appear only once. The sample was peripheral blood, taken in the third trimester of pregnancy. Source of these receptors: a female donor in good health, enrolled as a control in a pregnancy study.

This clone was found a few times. CDR3: CASSVEHRGEYQPQHF. CDR3 sequence (DNA): TGTGCCAGCAGCGTAGAACACAGGGGCGAATATCAGCCCCAGCATTTT. The chain is built from TRBV9 and TRBJ1-5; TRBD1 aligns across 7 bases. CDR1 and CDR2 (germline): SGDLS, YYNGEE. The CDR3 consists of 16 residues. V was clipped by 0 bases and J by 5 bases; unmatched bases: 8.

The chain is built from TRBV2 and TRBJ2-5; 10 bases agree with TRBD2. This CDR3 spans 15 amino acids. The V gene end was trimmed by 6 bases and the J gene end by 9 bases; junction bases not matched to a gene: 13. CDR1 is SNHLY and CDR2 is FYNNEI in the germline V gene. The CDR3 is CASRTSLGTSESQYF. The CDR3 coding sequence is TGTGCCAGCAGGACCTCCCTAGGGACTAGCGAATCCCAGTACTTC.

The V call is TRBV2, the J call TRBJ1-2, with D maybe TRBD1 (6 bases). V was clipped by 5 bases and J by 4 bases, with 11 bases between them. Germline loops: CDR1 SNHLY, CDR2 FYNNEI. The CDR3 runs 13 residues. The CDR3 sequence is CASSSGDVYGYTF. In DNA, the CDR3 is TGTGCCAGCAGTTCAGGGGACGTCTATGGCTACACCTTC.

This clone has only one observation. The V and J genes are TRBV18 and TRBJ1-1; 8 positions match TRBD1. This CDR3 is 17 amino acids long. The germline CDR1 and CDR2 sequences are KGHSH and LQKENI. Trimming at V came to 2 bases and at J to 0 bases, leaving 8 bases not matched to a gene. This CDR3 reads CASSPGTGVGMNTEAFF. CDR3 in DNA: TGTGCCAGCTCACCAGGGACAGGAGTCGGTATGAACACTGAAGCTTTCTTT.

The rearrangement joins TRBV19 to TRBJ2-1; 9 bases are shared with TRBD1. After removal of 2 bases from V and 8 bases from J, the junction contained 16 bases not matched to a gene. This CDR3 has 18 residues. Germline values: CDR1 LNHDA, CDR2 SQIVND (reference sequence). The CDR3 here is CASSIWGQGRNQGDEQFF. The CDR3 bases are TGTGCCAGTAGTATATGGGGACAGGGTCGAAATCAAGGGGATGAGCAGTTCTTC. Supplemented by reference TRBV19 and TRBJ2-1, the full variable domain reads DGGITQSPKYLFRKEGQNVTLSCEQNLNHDAMYWYRQDPGQGLRLIYYSQIVNDFQKGDIAEGYSVSREKKESFPLTVTSAQKNPTAFYLCASSIWGQGRNQGDEQFFGPGTRLTVL.

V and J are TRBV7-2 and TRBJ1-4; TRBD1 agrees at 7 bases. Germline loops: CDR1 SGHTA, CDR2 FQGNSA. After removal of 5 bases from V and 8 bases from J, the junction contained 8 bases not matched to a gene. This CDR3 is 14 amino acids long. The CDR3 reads CASSRTGEGEKLFF. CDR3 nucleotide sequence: TGTGCCAGCAGCCGTACAGGGGAAGGAGAAAAACTGTTTTTT.

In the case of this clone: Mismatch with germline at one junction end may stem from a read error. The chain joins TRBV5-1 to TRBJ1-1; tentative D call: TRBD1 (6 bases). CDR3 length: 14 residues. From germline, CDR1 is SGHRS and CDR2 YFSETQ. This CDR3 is CASRLGHLNTEAFF. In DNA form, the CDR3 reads TGCGCCAGCAGATTGGGACACCTGAACACTGAAGCTTTCTTT.

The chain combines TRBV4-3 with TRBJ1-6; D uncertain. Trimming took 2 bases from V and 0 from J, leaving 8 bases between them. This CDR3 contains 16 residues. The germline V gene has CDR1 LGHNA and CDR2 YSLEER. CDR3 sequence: CASSQTVSSYNSPLHF. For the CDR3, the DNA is TGCGCCAGCAGCCAAACAGTATCCTCCTATAATTCACCCCTCCACTTT.

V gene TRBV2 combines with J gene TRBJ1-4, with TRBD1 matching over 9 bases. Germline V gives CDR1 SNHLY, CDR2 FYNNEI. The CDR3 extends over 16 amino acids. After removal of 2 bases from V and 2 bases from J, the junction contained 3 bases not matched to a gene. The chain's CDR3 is CASSETTGGTNEKLFF. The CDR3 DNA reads TGTGCCAGCAGTGAAACCACAGGGGGCACTAATGAAAAACTGTTTTTT.

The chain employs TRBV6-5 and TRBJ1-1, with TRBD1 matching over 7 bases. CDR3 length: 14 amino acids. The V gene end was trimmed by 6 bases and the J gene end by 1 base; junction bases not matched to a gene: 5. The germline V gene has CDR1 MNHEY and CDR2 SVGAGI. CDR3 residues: CASRRQGRNTEAFF. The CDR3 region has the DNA TGTGCCAGCAGACGACAGGGTCGGAACACTGAAGCTTTCTTT.

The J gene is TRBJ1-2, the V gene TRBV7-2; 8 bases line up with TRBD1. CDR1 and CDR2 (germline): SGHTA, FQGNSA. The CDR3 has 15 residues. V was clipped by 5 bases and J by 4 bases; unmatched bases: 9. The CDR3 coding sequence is TGTGCCAGCAGCACACCGCGACAGGGGTTCTATGGCTACACCTTC. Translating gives CASSTPRQGFYGYTF.

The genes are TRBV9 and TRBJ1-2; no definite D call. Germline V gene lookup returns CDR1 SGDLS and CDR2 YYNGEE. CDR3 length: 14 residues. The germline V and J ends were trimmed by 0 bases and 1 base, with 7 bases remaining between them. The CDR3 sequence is CASSVVGGNYGYTF. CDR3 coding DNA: TGTGCCAGCAGCGTAGTAGGCGGTAACTATGGCTACACCTTC. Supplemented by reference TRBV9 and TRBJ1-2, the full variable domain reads DSGVTQTPKHLITATGQRVTLRCSPRSGDLSVYWYQQSLDQGLQFLIQYYNGEERAKGNILERFSAQQFPDLHSELNLSSLELGDSALYFCASSVVGGNYGYTFGSGTRLTVV.

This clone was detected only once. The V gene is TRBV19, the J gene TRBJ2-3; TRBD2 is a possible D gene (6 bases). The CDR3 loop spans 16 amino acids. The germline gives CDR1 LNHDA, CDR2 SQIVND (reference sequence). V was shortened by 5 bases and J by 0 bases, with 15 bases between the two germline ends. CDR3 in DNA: TGTGCCAGTAGTTCCCGACTAGTAGATAGCACAGATACGCAGTATTTT. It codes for CASSSRLVDSTDTQYF.

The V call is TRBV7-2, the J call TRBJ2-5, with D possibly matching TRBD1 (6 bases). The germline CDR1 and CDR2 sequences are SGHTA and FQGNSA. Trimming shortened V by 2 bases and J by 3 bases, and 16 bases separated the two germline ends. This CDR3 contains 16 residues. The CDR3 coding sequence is TGTGCCAGCAGCTTATCAGCCCAGACAGGAAAAGAGACCCAGTACTTC. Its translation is CASSLSAQTGKETQYF.

This CDR3 reads CATSRELAGGPGQETQYF. The CDR3, as DNA: TGTGCCACCAGCAGAGAACTAGCGGGAGGGCCGGGCCAAGAGACCCAGTACTTC. This chain joins TRBV15 and TRBJ2-5; TRBD2 agrees at 13 bases. CDR3 size: 18 residues. Germline V gene lookup returns CDR1 LNHNV and CDR2 YYDKDF (reference sequence). V was pared by 0 bases and J by 1 base, with 5 bases of the junction left unmatched. Based on the CDR3 plus reference TRBV15 and TRBJ2-5, the full variable domain is DAMVIQNPRYQVTQFGKPVTLSCSQTLNHNVMYWYQQKSSQAPKLLFHYYDKDFNNEADTPDNFQSRRPNTSFCFLDIRSPGLGDTAMYLCATSRELAGGPGQETQYFGPGTRLLVL.

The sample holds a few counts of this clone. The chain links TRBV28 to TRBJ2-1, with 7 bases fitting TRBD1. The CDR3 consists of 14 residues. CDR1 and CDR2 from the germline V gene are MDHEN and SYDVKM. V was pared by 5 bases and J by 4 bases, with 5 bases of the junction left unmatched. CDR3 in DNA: TGTGCCAGCAGTCCGGGACAGCTATACAATGAGCAGTTCTTC. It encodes CASSPGQLYNEQFF.

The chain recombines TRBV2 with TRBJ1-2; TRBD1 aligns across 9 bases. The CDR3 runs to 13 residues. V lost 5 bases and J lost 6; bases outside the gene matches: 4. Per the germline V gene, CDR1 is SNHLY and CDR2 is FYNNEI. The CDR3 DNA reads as TGTGCCAGCAGTCAGGACAGGGGTGATGGCTACACCTTC. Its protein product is CASSQDRGDGYTF. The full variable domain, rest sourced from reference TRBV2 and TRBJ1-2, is EPEVTQTPSHQVTQMGQEVILRCVPISNHLYFYWYRQILGQKVEFLVSFYNNEISEKSEIFDDQFSVERPDGSNFTLKIRSTKLEDSAMYFCASSQDRGDGYTFGSGTRLTVV.

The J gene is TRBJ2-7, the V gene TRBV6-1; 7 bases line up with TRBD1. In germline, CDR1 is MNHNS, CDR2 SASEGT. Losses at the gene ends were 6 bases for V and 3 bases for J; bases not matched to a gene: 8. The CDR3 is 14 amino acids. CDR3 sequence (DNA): TGTGCCAGCAGGACTTCGGGACAGCACTACGAGCAGTACTTC. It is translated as CASRTSGQHYEQYF.

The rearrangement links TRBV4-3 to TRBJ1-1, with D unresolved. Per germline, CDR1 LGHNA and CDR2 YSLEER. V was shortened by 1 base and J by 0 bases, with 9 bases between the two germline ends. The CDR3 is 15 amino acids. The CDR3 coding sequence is TGCGCCAGCAGCCAAGCTCCCGCAGTGAACACTGAAGCTTTCTTT. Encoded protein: CASSQAPAVNTEAFF.

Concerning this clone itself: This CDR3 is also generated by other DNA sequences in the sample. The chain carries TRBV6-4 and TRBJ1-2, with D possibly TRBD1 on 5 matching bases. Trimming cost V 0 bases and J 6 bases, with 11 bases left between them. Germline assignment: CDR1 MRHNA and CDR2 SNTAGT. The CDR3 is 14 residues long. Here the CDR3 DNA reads TGTGCCAGCAGTGACTCGGAGGGGAGGGATGGCTACACCTTC. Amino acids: CASSDSEGRDGYTF.

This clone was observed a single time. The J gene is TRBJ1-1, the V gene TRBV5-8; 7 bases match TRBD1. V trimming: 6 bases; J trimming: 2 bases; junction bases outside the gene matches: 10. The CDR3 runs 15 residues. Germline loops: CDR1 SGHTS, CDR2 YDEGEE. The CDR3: CASTLQGLINTEAFF. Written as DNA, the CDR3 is TGTGCCAGCACCTTACAGGGGCTTATAAACACTGAAGCTTTCTTT.

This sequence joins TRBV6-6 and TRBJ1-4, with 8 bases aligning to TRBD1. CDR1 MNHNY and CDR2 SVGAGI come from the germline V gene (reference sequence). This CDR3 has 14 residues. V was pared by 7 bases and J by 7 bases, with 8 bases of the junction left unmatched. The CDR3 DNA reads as TGTGCCAGCATCAGAGGGACAGGAGGTGAAAAACTGTTTTTT. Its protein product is CASIRGTGGEKLFF.

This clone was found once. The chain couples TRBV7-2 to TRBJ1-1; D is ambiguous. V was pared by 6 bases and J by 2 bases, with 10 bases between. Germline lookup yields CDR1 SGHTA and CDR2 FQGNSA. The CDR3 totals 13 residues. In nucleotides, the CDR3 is TGTGCCAGCAGTATAGATTTAAACACTGAAGCTTTCTTT. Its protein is CASSIDLNTEAFF.

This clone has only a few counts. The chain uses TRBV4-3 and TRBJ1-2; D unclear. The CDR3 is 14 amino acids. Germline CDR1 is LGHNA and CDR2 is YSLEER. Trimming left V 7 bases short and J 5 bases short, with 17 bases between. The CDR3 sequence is CASNTFLAGYGYTF. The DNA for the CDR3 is TGCGCCAGCAACACGTTTCTTGCGGGGTATGGCTACACCTTC.

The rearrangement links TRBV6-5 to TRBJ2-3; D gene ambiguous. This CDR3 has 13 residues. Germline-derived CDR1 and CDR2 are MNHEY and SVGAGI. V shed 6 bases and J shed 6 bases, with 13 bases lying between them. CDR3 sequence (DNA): TGTGCCAGCAGAGATACAATGCGGGATACGCAGTATTTT. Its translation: CASRDTMRDTQYF.

This CDR3 is CAISPNTGGETEAFF. The DNA for the CDR3 is TGTGCCATCAGCCCTAATACAGGGGGCGAAACTGAAGCTTTCTTT. The chain links TRBV10-3 to TRBJ1-1, with TRBD1 matching over 9 bases. Germline V gene lookup returns CDR1 ENHRY and CDR2 SYGVKD. Germline trimming cut 6 bases from V and 5 bases from J; bases unmatched to any gene: 10. This CDR3 region has 15 residues.

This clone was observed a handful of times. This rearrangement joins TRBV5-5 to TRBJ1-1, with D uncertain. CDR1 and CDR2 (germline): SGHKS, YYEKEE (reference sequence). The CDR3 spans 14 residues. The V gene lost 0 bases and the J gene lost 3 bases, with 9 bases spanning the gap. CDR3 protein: CASSLERMYTEAFF. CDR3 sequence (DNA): TGTGCCAGCAGCTTGGAGAGGATGTACACTGAAGCTTTCTTT.

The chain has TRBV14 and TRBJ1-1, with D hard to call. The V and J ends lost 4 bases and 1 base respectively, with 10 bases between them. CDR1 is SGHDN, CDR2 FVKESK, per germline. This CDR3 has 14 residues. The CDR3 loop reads CASSPETSNTEAFF. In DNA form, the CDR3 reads TGTGCCAGCAGCCCCGAGACATCGAACACTGAAGCTTTCTTT.